Below are 32 T cell receptor beta chains sequenced from a single sample in a study of blood T cell repertoires in COVID-19. The method was immunoSEQ multiplex PCR; TCRdb's version includes in-frame clones alone and lacks a portion of them. The data hold roughly 250,000 clones, with about 80% observed a single time. The sequencing input was peripheral blood. All receptors come from a man in his fifties or sixties with active or convalescent COVID-19.

The CDR3 region is CASSSYSTYEQYF. The CDR3, as DNA: TGTGCCAGCAGCTCATACTCCACCTACGAGCAGTACTTC. The chain links TRBV7-9 to TRBJ2-7, with D unclear. Germline V gene data show CDR1 as SEHNR and CDR2 as FQNEAQ (reference sequence). Trimming took 4 bases from V and 2 from J, leaving 9 bases between them. The CDR3 has 13 amino acids.

The chain combines TRBV9 with TRBJ2-7; 10 nucleotides line up with TRBD1. The CDR3 has 16 residues. Germline trimming cut 4 bases from V and 7 bases from J; bases unmatched to any gene: 14. Germline V gene data show CDR1 as SGDLS and CDR2 as YYNGEE. The CDR3 reads CASSPAGDRGSEEQYF. CDR3 nucleotides: TGTGCCAGCAGCCCCGCGGGGGACAGGGGATCGGAAGAGCAGTACTTC.

The V gene is TRBV15, the J gene TRBJ1-3, with unresolved D. The CDR3 spans 14 residues. Germline V gives CDR1 LNHNV, CDR2 YYDKDF (reference sequence). Trimming left V 8 bases short and J 3 bases short, with 14 bases between. CDR3 coding DNA: TGTGCCACCGGGAGGGAAATTGGTGGAAACACCATATATTTT. Translated: CATGREIGGNTIYF.

The chain recombines TRBV9 with TRBJ1-1; D is ambiguous. Trimming removed 0 bases at V and 3 bases at J, with 9 bases between. Per germline, CDR1 SGDLS and CDR2 YYNGEE. This CDR3 is built from 14 residues. As DNA, the CDR3 is TGTGCCAGCAGCGTAGACGCTCCAGACACTGAAGCTTTCTTT. Its translation: CASSVDAPDTEAFF.

This chain connects TRBV5-1 to TRBJ2-3, with 9 bases fitting TRBD2. The CDR3 is 15 residues long. Trimming removed 0 bases from V and 4 bases from J; junction bases left unmatched: 3. Germline V gene lookup returns CDR1 SGHRS and CDR2 YFSETQ. The CDR3 is CASSLGGGGADTQYF. CDR3 nucleotides: TGCGCCAGCAGCTTGGGCGGGGGGGGCGCAGATACGCAGTATTTT.

The chain has TRBV5-8 and TRBJ2-5; 10 bases are a match to TRBD1. The CDR3 runs to 17 residues. With 4 bases clipped from V and 0 bases from J, the junction kept 9 bases outside the gene matches. Per germline, CDR1 SGHTS and CDR2 YDEGEE. The CDR3 DNA reads as TGTGCCAGCAGCCAAGACAGGGGGCTTCCGTACCAAGAGACCCAGTACTTC. Translated: CASSQDRGLPYQETQYF.

The J gene is TRBJ1-2, the V gene TRBV7-3; a weak D match, TRBD1 (5 bases). This CDR3 contains 13 residues. The V and J ends lost 5 bases and 8 bases respectively, with 15 bases between them. CDR1 is SGHTA, CDR2 FQGTGA, per germline. CDR3 sequence: CASSPGREGGYTF. Here the CDR3 DNA reads TGTGCCAGCAGCCCCGGGAGGGAGGGGGGCTACACCTTC. Using reference TRBV7-3 and TRBJ1-2 for the parts outside the CDR3, the full variable domain is GAGVSQTPSNKVTEKGKYVELRCDPISGHTALYWYRQSLGQGPEFLIYFQGTGAADDSGLPNDRFFAVRPEGSVSTLKIQRTERGDSAVYLCASSPGREGGYTFGSGTRLTVV.

A few counts support this clone. This chain's CDR3 is CASSSNLAGTETQYF. CDR3 nucleotide sequence: TGTGCCAGCAGCTCCAACCTAGCGGGGACGGAGACCCAGTACTTC. The gene calls are TRBV11-2 and TRBJ2-5, with 9 bases fitting TRBD2. V was clipped by 4 bases and J by 5 bases; unmatched bases: 8. In germline, CDR1 is SGHAT, CDR2 FQNNGV. CDR3 size: 15 residues.

This clone was seen only once. This chain joins TRBV19 and TRBJ1-6; no clear D gene. V lost 3 bases and J lost 8, with 14 bases in between. Germline V gives CDR1 LNHDA, CDR2 SQIVND (reference sequence). This CDR3 is built from 15 residues. The CDR3 DNA is TGTGCCAGTAGTATCGGGCCTTCGAGGGATTCACCCCTCCACTTT. Protein sequence: CASSIGPSRDSPLHF.

The rearrangement joins TRBV6-2 or TRBV6-3 to TRBJ2-3, with TRBD2 as a possible D gene (5 bases). The V gene lost 3 bases and the J gene lost 4 bases, with 8 bases spanning the gap. The CDR3 runs to 13 residues. CDR1 is MNHEY and CDR2 is SVGEGT in the germline V gene. The CDR3 coding sequence is TGTGCCAGCAGTTATCGGGGTCCAGATACGCAGTATTTT. Its translation: CASSYRGPDTQYF.

CDR3 DNA sequence: TGTGCCAGCAGTGATGACAGGGAAAAGACTGAAGCTTTCTTT. Residues: CASSDDREKTEAFF. The gene calls are TRBV2 and TRBJ1-1; TRBD1 aligns across 7 bases. This CDR3 has 14 residues. Trimming at V came to 3 bases and at J to 5 bases, leaving 6 bases not matched to a gene. The germline CDR1 and CDR2 sequences are SNHLY and FYNNEI.

This clone was observed a few times. The chain is built from TRBV7-8 and TRBJ1-2; 8 bases are a match to TRBD1. This CDR3 has 14 residues. Trimming at V came to 1 base and at J to 8 bases, leaving 6 bases not matched to a gene. CDR1 and CDR2 from the germline V gene are SGHVS and FQNEAQ. The CDR3: CASSLVDRGDGYTF. The CDR3 DNA reads as TGTGCCAGCAGCTTAGTAGACAGGGGAGACGGCTACACCTTC.

This clone was found once. The CDR3: CASSRSRGDTQYF. The CDR3 nucleotides are TGTGCCAGCAGCCGAAGCAGGGGTGATACGCAGTATTTT. This chain connects TRBV5-4 to TRBJ2-3; the D gene is possibly TRBD1 (6 bases). V dropped 4 bases and J dropped 6 bases, with 12 bases sitting between them. Germline assignment: CDR1 SGHNT and CDR2 YYREEE (reference sequence). CDR3 length equals 13 residues.

This chain links TRBV19 with TRBJ1-1; D unclear. This CDR3 comprises 15 residues. V shed 5 bases and J shed 0 bases, with 13 bases lying between them. CDR1 LNHDA and CDR2 SQIVND come from the germline V gene (reference sequence). The CDR3 DNA reads TGTGCCAGTAGTCCCGGGTCGCTCATGAACACTGAAGCTTTCTTT. This translates into CASSPGSLMNTEAFF.

This clone has a handful of counts. The rearrangement uses TRBV5-1 and TRBJ2-3; D is unresolved. Germline V gives CDR1 SGHRS, CDR2 YFSETQ. The germline V and J ends were trimmed by 2 bases and 0 bases, with 7 bases remaining between them. The CDR3 contains 14 residues. CDR3: CASSFYGSTDTQYF. DNA of the CDR3: TGCGCCAGCAGCTTTTACGGTAGCACAGATACGCAGTATTTT.

In DNA form, the CDR3 reads TGTGCCAGCTCGCATTCAGGCTCTGGGGCCAACGTCCTGACTTTC. Its protein product is CASSHSGSGANVLTF. V is TRBV18 and J is TRBJ2-6; unclear D gene. Germline-derived CDR1 and CDR2 are KGHSH and LQKENI. V was shortened by 6 bases and J by 0 bases, with 9 bases between the two germline ends. The CDR3 is 15 amino acids.

Concerning this clone itself: Within the sample, other DNA sequences also encode this same CDR3. The gene calls are TRBV9 and TRBJ2-7, with D perhaps matching TRBD2 (6 bases). V lost 7 bases to trimming and J lost 3 bases, with 11 bases between them. The germline gives CDR1 SGDLS, CDR2 YYNGEE. The CDR3 has 12 amino acids. DNA of the CDR3: TGTGCCAGCGGATCGGGAGTCTACGAGCAGTACTTC. This codes for CASGSGVYEQYF.

This chain joins TRBV19 and TRBJ1-5, with TRBD1 matching 12 bases. The length of the CDR3 is 14 residues. Germline V gene lookup returns CDR1 LNHDA and CDR2 SQIVND (reference sequence). V gave up 5 bases and J gave up 7 bases; unmatched junction bases: 3. The CDR3 nucleotides are TGTGCCAGTAGTGGGACAGGGGGCCGACAGCCCCAGCATTTT. As protein: CASSGTGGRQPQHF.

The genes are TRBV2 and TRBJ1-2, with 9 positions matching TRBD1. Trimming removed 7 bases from V and 8 bases from J; junction bases left unmatched: 8. CDR1 is SNHLY and CDR2 is FYNNEI in the germline V gene. CDR3 length: 13 amino acids. Written as DNA, the CDR3 is TGTGCCAGCAATCCCTGGGACAGGGTGGGCTACACCTTC. Protein sequence: CASNPWDRVGYTF. The whole variable domain, remainder taken from reference TRBV2 and TRBJ1-2, is EPEVTQTPSHQVTQMGQEVILRCVPISNHLYFYWYRQILGQKVEFLVSFYNNEISEKSEIFDDQFSVERPDGSNFTLKIRSTKLEDSAMYFCASNPWDRVGYTFGSGTRLTVV.

The CDR3 region has the DNA TGTGCCAGCAGCTTGGACTGGACAGGGCTTAACTATGGCTACACCTTC. This codes for CASSLDWTGLNYGYTF. The V call is TRBV5-4, the J call TRBJ1-2; 8 nucleotides align to TRBD1. This CDR3 has 16 residues. The junction had 5 bases not matched to a gene; V was cut back by 0 bases and J by 1 base. Germline V gene data show CDR1 as SGHNT and CDR2 as YYREEE (reference sequence).

The sample holds a few counts of this clone. The chain combines TRBV4-2 with TRBJ2-1; 11 bases fit TRBD2. This CDR3 is 15 amino acids long. In germline, CDR1 is LGHNA, CDR2 YNFKEQ. Trimming removed 4 bases from V and 7 bases from J; junction bases left unmatched: 6. CDR3 sequence (DNA): TGTGCCAGCAGCCCTAGCGGGGGGAGCGCGAATGAGCAGTTCTTC. It encodes CASSPSGGSANEQFF.

For the CDR3, the DNA is TGTGCCAGCGGGGCCTTTAATACGCAGTATTTT. Protein: CASGAFNTQYF. This sequence joins TRBV27 and TRBJ2-3; tentatively, D is TRBD1 (5 bases). The CDR3 contains 11 residues. V lost 8 bases and J 7 bases, leaving 10 bases between the germline ends. Germline CDR1 reads MNHEY; CDR2 reads SMNVEV (reference sequence).

V and J are TRBV5-5 and TRBJ1-2; 7 bases fit TRBD1. The CDR3 runs 15 residues. Germline values: CDR1 SGHKS, CDR2 YYEKEE (reference sequence). J was trimmed by 0 bases and V by 4 bases; bases with no gene match: 6. The CDR3 sequence: CASSPGQRANYGYTF. The CDR3 DNA sequence: TGTGCCAGCAGCCCGGGACAGAGAGCTAACTATGGCTACACCTTC.

The CDR3 sequence: CASSPLGSLSNYGYTF. Here the CDR3 DNA reads TGTGCCAGCAGCCCACTGGGCAGCCTATCCAACTATGGCTACACCTTC. The chain combines TRBV27 with TRBJ1-2; no reliable D call. This CDR3 contains 16 residues. V was clipped by 6 bases and J by 2 bases, with 19 bases between them. CDR1 and CDR2 (germline): MNHEY, SMNVEV (reference sequence).

The V call is TRBV10-1, the J call TRBJ1-2, with TRBD1 matching over 9 bases. CDR3 length equals 11 residues. The germline V gene has CDR1 WNHNN and CDR2 SYGVQD (reference sequence). The CDR3 here is CRDRESCGYTF. CDR3 DNA: TGCCGGGACAGGGAAAGTTGTGGCTACACCTTC.

The chain employs TRBV7-9 and TRBJ1-2, with D perhaps TRBD1 (6 bases). Germline CDR1 is SEHNR and CDR2 is FQNEAQ (reference sequence). This CDR3 comprises 14 residues. The V and J ends lost 2 bases and 3 bases respectively, with 10 bases between them. CDR3 in amino acids: CASSLTGNYYGYTF. In nucleotides, the CDR3 is TGTGCCAGCAGCTTAACAGGGAACTACTATGGCTACACCTTC.

The rearrangement links TRBV19 to TRBJ2-1, with a weak D call TRBD1 (6 bases). V gave up 5 bases and J gave up 0 bases, with 11 bases separating them. Germline lookup yields CDR1 LNHDA and CDR2 SQIVND (reference sequence). The CDR3 spans 15 residues. The CDR3 bases are TGTGCCAGTAGTTTCGACAGGAGCTCCTACAATGAGCAGTTCTTC. Translated, it gives CASSFDRSSYNEQFF.

The table lists this clone with a count of one. This sequence joins TRBV6-2 or TRBV6-3 and TRBJ2-7; no firm D call. Trimming took off 2 bases at V and 3 bases at J, with 8 bases between the two ends. Germline V gene sequence: CDR1 MNHEY, CDR2 SVGEGT. The CDR3 contains 13 residues. The CDR3 coding sequence is TGTGCCAGCAGTTACAATGACTTCTACGAGCAGTACTTC. Protein product: CASSYNDFYEQYF.

V is TRBV7-8 and J is TRBJ2-2; 11 bases line up with TRBD1. J was trimmed by 2 bases and V by 1 base; bases with no gene match: 3. The CDR3 loop spans 17 amino acids. Germline V gene lookup returns CDR1 SGHVS and CDR2 FQNEAQ. The chain's CDR3 is CASSLVGTGGNTGELFF. The CDR3 DNA reads TGTGCCAGCAGCTTAGTTGGGACAGGGGGAAACACCGGGGAGCTGTTTTTT.

In its sample, this clone was seen a few times. The V and J genes are TRBV5-4 and TRBJ2-2; D is possibly TRBD1 (7 bases). The length of the CDR3 is 14 residues. Germline V lookup: CDR1 SGHNT, CDR2 YYREEE (reference sequence). Trimming cost V 3 bases and J 5 bases, with 11 bases left between them. CDR3 nucleotides: TGTGCCAGCAGCTCGCAGGGGGGAACCGGGGAGCTGTTTTTT. It specifies CASSSQGGTGELFF. Looking up the rest from reference TRBV5-4 and TRBJ2-2 gives the full variable domain: ETGVTQSPTHLIKTRGQQVTLRCSSQSGHNTVSWYQQALGQGPQFIFQYYREEENGRGNFPPRFSGLQFPNYSSELNVNALELDDSALYLCASSSQGGTGELFFGEGSRLTVL.

The CDR3 bases are TGCGCCAGCAGCCAAGTAAGCCTAGAGGCAGATACGCAGTATTTT. This sequence encodes CASSQVSLEADTQYF. The chain carries TRBV4-1 and TRBJ2-3, with no clear D. Deletions cut 1 base from V and 4 bases from J, with 12 bases between. Germline lookup yields CDR1 MGHRA and CDR2 YSYEKL. The CDR3 is 15 residues long.

The chain is built from TRBV5-6 and TRBJ1-2; D may be TRBD1 (5 bases). CDR3 length equals 14 residues. The V gene lost 0 bases and the J gene lost 2 bases, with 8 bases spanning the gap. Germline V gene data show CDR1 as SGHDT and CDR2 as YYEEEE. CDR3 bases: TGTGCCAGCAGCTTGGGACGGGGGAACTATGGCTACACCTTC. Residues: CASSLGRGNYGYTF. Variable domain in full (rest from reference TRBV5-6 and TRBJ1-2): DAGVTQSPTHLIKTRGQQVTLRCSPKSGHDTVSWYQQALGQGPQFIFQYYEEEERQRGNFPDRFSGHQFPNYSSELNVNALLLGDSALYLCASSLGRGNYGYTFGSGTRLTVV.